This T cell receptor beta chain was sequenced during a study of T cell repertoires in ileal Crohn's disease. The CDR3 contains 14 residues. CDR1 and CDR2 from the germline V gene are SGHRS and YFSETQ. Notes on the study in general: Mucosal expansions were suggested to be mainly CD8 T cells.

This clone was detected once. Antigen: not known. The junction shows a germline mismatch at one end, possibly a read error. The repertoire was sequenced with immunoSEQ multiplex PCR; TCRdb's copy has only in-frame clones and lacks some. The data show 3,500 to 4,500 clones, around 68% seen once. Sample: ileal tissue. This TCR was recovered from an adult with Crohn's disease. This chain links TRBV5-1 with TRBJ1-2, with 7 bases identical to TRBD1. The CDR3 bases are TGTGCCAGCAGCGCCAGGGGGAACGACTATGGCTACACCTTC. It encodes CASSARGNDYGYTF. Variable domain in full (rest from reference TRBV5-1 and TRBJ1-2): KAGVTQTPRYLIKTRGQQVTLSCSPISGHRSVSWYQQTPGQGLQFLFEYFSETQRNKGNFPGRFSGRQFSNSRSEMNVSTLELGDSALYLCASSARGNDYGYTFGSGTRLTVV.